The 7 T cell receptor beta chains reported below all come from one sample, sequenced in a study of Ad26.COV2.S vaccination and SARS-CoV-2 variants. TCRdb keeps only in-frame clones here, not all; method: immunoSEQ multiplex PCR. The sample includes about 430,000 clones, about nine tenths seen only once; the top ten take 12%. As to treatment: some 19 received Ad26.COV2.S at low or high dose, single or two shots; about 5 received placebo; per-sample allocation not given. Sampling was performed 63 days after the first vaccine or placebo injection. The sample consisted of peripheral blood, taken in a trial of Ad26.COV2.S vaccine versus placebo. These receptors were taken from a person between 18 and 60 years old who received the Ad26.COV2.S COVID-19 vaccine or a placebo.

In this sample, this clone turned up once. The V and J genes are TRBV7-2 and TRBJ2-3; D ambiguous. V was cut by 5 bases and J by 1 base, with 13 bases left in between. The CDR3 runs to 15 residues. Germline lookup yields CDR1 SGHTA and CDR2 FQGNSA. The CDR3 coding sequence is TGTGCCAGCAGCCCAACCCAAGGAGGCACAGATACGCAGTATTTT. This codes for CASSPTQGGTDTQYF.

The rearrangement joins TRBV4-1 to TRBJ1-1; no clear D gene. V was shortened by 3 bases and J by 1 base, with 12 bases between the two germline ends. The CDR3 spans 15 residues. Germline CDR1 reads MGHRA; CDR2 reads YSYEKL. The CDR3 protein is CASSQIGGPNTEAFF. For the CDR3, the DNA is TGCGCCAGCAGCCAGATAGGAGGACCGAACACTGAAGCTTTCTTT.

The count of this clone is one. The chain has TRBV5-1 and TRBJ2-2; D unclear. V lost 2 bases and J lost 2, with 13 bases in between. The CDR3 sequence is 16 residues long. Germline-derived CDR1 and CDR2 are SGHRS and YFSETQ. CDR3 protein: CASSFLDSSNTGELFF. CDR3 bases: TGCGCCAGCAGCTTCTTGGATTCCTCTAACACCGGGGAGCTGTTTTTT.

The J gene is TRBJ1-3, the V gene TRBV18; D call uncertain. Germline-derived CDR1 and CDR2 are KGHSH and LQKENI. The length of the CDR3 is 16 residues. With 2 bases removed from V and 0 bases from J, the gap between germline ends came to 11 bases. For the CDR3, the DNA is TGTGCCAGCTCACCAGTCGACAAGAGCTCTGGAAACACCATATATTTT. It codes for CASSPVDKSSGNTIYF.

The chain couples TRBV5-4 to TRBJ2-1; no firm D call. The germline CDR1 and CDR2 sequences are SGHNT and YYREEE (reference sequence). Trimming took 1 base from V and 2 from J, leaving 7 bases between them. This CDR3 has 14 amino acids. This chain's CDR3 is CASSLTTAYNEQFF. The CDR3 DNA is TGTGCCAGCAGCTTGACTACCGCCTACAATGAGCAGTTCTTC. The variable domain in full, completed from reference TRBV5-4 and TRBJ2-1, reads ETGVTQSPTHLIKTRGQQVTLRCSSQSGHNTVSWYQQALGQGPQFIFQYYREEENGRGNFPPRFSGLQFPNYSSELNVNALELDDSALYLCASSLTTAYNEQFFGPGTRLTVL.

A remark on this clone: Different DNA sequences within this sample yield the same CDR3. The chain carries TRBV5-1 and TRBJ2-1; D is uncertain. V gave up 0 bases and J gave up 9 bases, with 4 bases separating them. The CDR3 runs 11 residues. Germline V gene sequence: CDR1 SGHRS, CDR2 YFSETQ. In nucleotides, the CDR3 is TGCGCCAGCAGCTTGGTGGGTGAGCAGTTCTTC. Translated: CASSLVGEQFF.

The chain is built from TRBV5-5 and TRBJ2-7; D is possibly TRBD2 (5 bases). Looked up from germline, CDR1 is SGHKS and CDR2 is YYEKEE (reference sequence). This CDR3 has 15 residues. Trimming stripped 6 bases from V and 0 bases from J, with 16 bases between. CDR3 region: CASTSDYSSSYEQYF. The CDR3, as DNA: TGTGCCAGCACCTCCGACTACTCGAGCTCCTACGAGCAGTACTTC.